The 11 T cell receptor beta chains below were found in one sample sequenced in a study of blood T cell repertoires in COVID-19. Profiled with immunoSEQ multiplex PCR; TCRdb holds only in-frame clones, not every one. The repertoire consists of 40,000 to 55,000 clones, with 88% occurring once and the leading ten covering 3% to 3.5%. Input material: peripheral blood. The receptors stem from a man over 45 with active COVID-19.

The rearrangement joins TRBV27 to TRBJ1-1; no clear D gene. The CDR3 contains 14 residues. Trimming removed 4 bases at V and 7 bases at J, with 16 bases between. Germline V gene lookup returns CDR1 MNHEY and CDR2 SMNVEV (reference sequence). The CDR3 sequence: CASSYQAGYGEAFF. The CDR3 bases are TGTGCCAGCAGTTACCAGGCTGGGTACGGTGAAGCTTTCTTT.

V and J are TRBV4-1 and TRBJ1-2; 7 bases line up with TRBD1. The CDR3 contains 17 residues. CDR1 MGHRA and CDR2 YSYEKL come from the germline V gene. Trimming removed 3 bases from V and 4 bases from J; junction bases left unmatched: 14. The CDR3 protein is CASSHIDRAPVLYGYTF. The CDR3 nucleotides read TGCGCCAGCAGCCACATAGACAGGGCGCCGGTACTCTATGGCTACACCTTC.

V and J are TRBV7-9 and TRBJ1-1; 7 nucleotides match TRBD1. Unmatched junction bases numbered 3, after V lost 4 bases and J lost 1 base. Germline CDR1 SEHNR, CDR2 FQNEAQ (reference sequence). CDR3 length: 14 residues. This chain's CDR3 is CASSSGQENTEAFF. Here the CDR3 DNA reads TGTGCCAGCAGCTCCGGACAGGAGAACACTGAAGCTTTCTTT.

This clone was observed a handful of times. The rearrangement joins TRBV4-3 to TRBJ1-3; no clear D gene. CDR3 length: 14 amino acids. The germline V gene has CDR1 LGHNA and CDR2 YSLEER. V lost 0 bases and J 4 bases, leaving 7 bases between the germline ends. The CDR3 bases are TGCGCCAGCAGCCAAGATTTGCGGGGAAACACCATATATTTT. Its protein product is CASSQDLRGNTIYF.

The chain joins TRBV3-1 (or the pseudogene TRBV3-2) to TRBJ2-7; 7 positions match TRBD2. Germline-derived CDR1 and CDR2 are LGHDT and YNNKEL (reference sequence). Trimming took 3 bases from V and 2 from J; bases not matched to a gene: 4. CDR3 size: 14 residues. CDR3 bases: TGTGCCAGCAGCCAGGGGGGGTCCACCTACGAGCAGTACGTC. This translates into CASSQGGSTYEQYV.

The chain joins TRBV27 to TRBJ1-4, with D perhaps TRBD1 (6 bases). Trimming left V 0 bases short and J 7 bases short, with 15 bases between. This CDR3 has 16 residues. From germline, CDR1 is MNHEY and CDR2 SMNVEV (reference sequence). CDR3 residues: CASSLSAGGAREKLFF. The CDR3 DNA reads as TGTGCCAGCAGTTTATCGGCGGGGGGGGCGCGTGAAAAACTGTTTTTT.

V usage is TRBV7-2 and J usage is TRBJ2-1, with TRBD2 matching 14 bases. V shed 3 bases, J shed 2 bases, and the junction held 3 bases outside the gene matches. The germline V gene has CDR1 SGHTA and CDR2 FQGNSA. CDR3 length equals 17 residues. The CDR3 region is CASSFQGLAGAYNEQFF. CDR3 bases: TGTGCCAGCAGCTTCCAGGGACTAGCGGGAGCCTACAATGAGCAGTTCTTC.

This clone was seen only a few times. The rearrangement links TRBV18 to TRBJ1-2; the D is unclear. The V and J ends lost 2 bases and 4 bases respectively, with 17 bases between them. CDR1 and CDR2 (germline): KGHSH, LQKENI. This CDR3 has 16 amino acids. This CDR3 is CASSPSGGGVVYGYTF. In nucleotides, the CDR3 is TGTGCCAGCTCACCATCCGGAGGCGGGGTAGTCTATGGCTACACCTTC.

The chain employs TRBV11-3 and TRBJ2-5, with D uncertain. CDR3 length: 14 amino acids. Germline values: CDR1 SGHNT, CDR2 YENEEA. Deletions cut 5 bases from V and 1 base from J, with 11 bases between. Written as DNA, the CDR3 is TGTGCCAGCAGCCCCCCTAGGAGCCAAGAGACCCAGTACTTC. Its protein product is CASSPPRSQETQYF.

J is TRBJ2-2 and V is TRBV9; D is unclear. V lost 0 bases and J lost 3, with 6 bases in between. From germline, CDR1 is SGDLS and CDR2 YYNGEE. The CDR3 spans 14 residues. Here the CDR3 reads CASSVGSDTGELFF. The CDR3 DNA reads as TGTGCCAGCAGCGTAGGGAGTGACACCGGGGAGCTGTTTTTT.

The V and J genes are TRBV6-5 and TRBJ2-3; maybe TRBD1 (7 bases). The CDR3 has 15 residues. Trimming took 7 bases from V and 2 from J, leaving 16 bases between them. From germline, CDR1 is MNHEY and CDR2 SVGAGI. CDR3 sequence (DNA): TGTGCCAGCACCCCAGGGGGGACCCTCACAGATACGCAGTATTTT. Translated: CASTPGGTLTDTQYF.